The 15 T cell receptor beta chains below were found in one sample sequenced in a study of cytomegalovirus exposure and HLA in healthy donors. Both 60 Vbeta primers and 13 Jbeta primers went into the PCR. Sequencing was performed with immunoSEQ multiplex PCR; in TCRdb, only in-frame clones are kept and a portion is missing. The sample carries about 160,000 clones, about 78% recorded once. The sequencing input was PBMCs. The receptor set was obtained from a male donor in good health and CMV-seronegative.

A few counts support this clone. V gene TRBV6-1 combines with J gene TRBJ1-5; 9 bases line up with TRBD1. The CDR3 loop spans 16 amino acids. From germline, CDR1 is MNHNS and CDR2 SASEGT. With V trimmed by 2 bases and J by 4 bases, 6 bases remained unmatched. The CDR3 protein is CASSETDDRGNQPQHF. The CDR3 nucleotides are TGTGCCAGCAGTGAAACGGACGACAGGGGGAATCAGCCCCAGCATTTT.

This chain links TRBV9 with TRBJ1-1; 7 bases are a match to TRBD1. The germline CDR1 and CDR2 sequences are SGDLS and YYNGEE. The CDR3 contains 15 residues. The trim removed 0 bases at V and 5 bases at J, leaving 7 bases unmatched. Here the CDR3 reads CASSVDWQGGTEAFF. Written as DNA, the CDR3 is TGTGCCAGCAGCGTAGATTGGCAGGGGGGAACTGAAGCTTTCTTT.

The chain combines TRBV6-1 with TRBJ1-2; D not resolved. Germline V lookup: CDR1 MNHNS, CDR2 SASEGT. Trimming took off 3 bases at V and 1 base at J, with 12 bases between the two ends. This CDR3 spans 15 amino acids. The CDR3 region has the DNA TGTGCCAGCAGTGATCGTCCCGGGGATAACTATGGCTACACCTTC. Translation gives CASSDRPGDNYGYTF.

The chain recombines TRBV18 with TRBJ2-1; 7 nucleotides match TRBD2. V shed 2 bases and J 8 bases; nucleotides not matched to a gene: 3. Germline loops: CDR1 KGHSH, CDR2 LQKENI. There are 13 residues in the CDR3. Here the CDR3 DNA reads TGTGCCAGCTCACCAGGGGGGGGTGATGAGCAGTTCTTC. Translating gives CASSPGGGDEQFF.

The chain joins TRBV9 to TRBJ2-1; 9 nucleotides agree with TRBD2. CDR1 is SGDLS, CDR2 YYNGEE, per germline. CDR3 length: 14 amino acids. The V and J ends lost 5 bases and 1 base, in that order; junction bases with no gene match: 1. The CDR3 DNA follows: TGTGCCAGCAGTAGCGGGAGATCCTACAATGAGCAGTTCTTC. This translates into CASSSGRSYNEQFF.

The gene calls are TRBV2 and TRBJ1-1; TRBD1 aligns across 9 bases. The V gene's germline CDR1 is SNHLY and CDR2 FYNNEI. This CDR3 contains 15 residues. V trimming: 5 bases; J trimming: 7 bases; junction bases outside the gene matches: 11. Here the CDR3 reads CASSQLSGTGNEAFF. The CDR3 DNA follows: TGTGCCAGCAGTCAGCTCTCCGGGACAGGGAATGAAGCTTTCTTT.

The chain joins TRBV7-6 to TRBJ2-1; D is possibly TRBD2 (6 bases). The CDR3 is made up of 14 amino acids. The germline V and J ends were trimmed by 2 bases and 7 bases, with 12 bases remaining between them. CDR1 and CDR2 (germline): SGHVS, FNYEAQ. The CDR3 loop is CASSLTGVGNEQFF. The DNA of the CDR3 is TGTGCCAGCAGCTTAACGGGAGTCGGGAATGAGCAGTTCTTC.

In DNA, the CDR3 is TGTGCCAGTAGTAAAATACAGGGGGCTAACACAGATACGCAGTATTTT. Encoded protein: CASSKIQGANTDTQYF. The chain recombines TRBV19 with TRBJ2-3; TRBD1 aligns across 9 bases. There are 16 residues in the CDR3. Per the germline V gene, CDR1 is LNHDA and CDR2 is SQIVND (reference sequence). The trim removed 4 bases at V and 2 bases at J, leaving 7 bases unmatched.

The rearrangement links TRBV7-9 to TRBJ1-4; D call uncertain. Germline CDR1 and CDR2: SEHNR and FQNEAQ (reference sequence). Trimming pared 5 bases from V and 0 bases from J, leaving 10 bases between. This CDR3 contains 15 residues. The CDR3 region is CASSLREATNEKLFF. The CDR3 DNA follows: TGTGCCAGCAGCCTCCGCGAAGCAACTAATGAAAAACTGTTTTTT.

The chain employs TRBV11-2 and TRBJ2-2; D perhaps matches TRBD1 (5 bases). The CDR3 length is 14 residues. V lost 0 bases to trimming and J lost 4 bases, with 6 bases between them. Looked up from germline, CDR1 is SGHAT and CDR2 is FQNNGV. The CDR3 sequence: CASSLDQGTGELFF. CDR3 bases: TGTGCCAGCAGCTTAGATCAGGGCACCGGGGAGCTGTTTTTT. The complete variable domain, with remaining parts taken from reference TRBV11-2 and TRBJ2-2, reads EAGVAQSPRYKIIEKRQSVAFWCNPISGHATLYWYQQILGQGPKLLIQFQNNGVVDDSQLPKDRFSAERLKGVDSTLKIQPAKLEDSAVYLCASSLDQGTGELFFGEGSRLTVL.

This rearrangement joins TRBV5-6 to TRBJ1-5, with D maybe TRBD1 (6 bases). The CDR3 totals 15 residues. Between the trimmed V and J ends, which lost 2 bases and 6 bases, there was a span of 15 bases. Germline CDR1 SGHDT, CDR2 YYEEEE. The CDR3 region has the DNA TGTGCCAGCAGCTTTTACCGGCAGGGGAGTCAGCCCCAGCATTTT. It specifies CASSFYRQGSQPQHF.

This clone was counted only a few times. Written as DNA, the CDR3 is TGTGCCAGCAGCTTAGGGGACAGGGGGTACGAGCAGTACTTC. This sequence encodes CASSLGDRGYEQYF. The chain recombines TRBV7-6 with TRBJ2-7, with TRBD1 matching over 11 bases. With V trimmed by 1 base and J by 4 bases, 0 bases remained unmatched. Germline V lookup: CDR1 SGHVS, CDR2 FNYEAQ. CDR3 length equals 14 residues.

This chain uses TRBV6-5 with TRBJ1-2; perhaps TRBD1 as D (5 bases). The CDR3 extends over 16 amino acids. Germline V gene sequence: CDR1 MNHEY, CDR2 SVGAGI. V lost 0 bases and J 4 bases, leaving 15 bases between the germline ends. CDR3 residues: CASSYSGRVQGYGYTF. For the CDR3, the DNA is TGTGCCAGCAGTTACTCGGGGAGGGTTCAGGGCTATGGCTACACCTTC.

The V call is TRBV4-2, the J call TRBJ1-1, with 7 bases that match TRBD1. Germline assignment: CDR1 LGHNA and CDR2 YNFKEQ. After removal of 2 bases from V and 7 bases from J, the junction contained 1 base not matched to a gene. This CDR3 has 12 residues. The DNA of the CDR3 is TGTGCCAGCAGCCAACGGGACAGTGAAGCTTTCTTT. This sequence encodes CASSQRDSEAFF.

The genes are TRBV9 and TRBJ2-5, with 12 bases identical to TRBD1. The CDR3 extends over 16 amino acids. Germline V gene lookup returns CDR1 SGDLS and CDR2 YYNGEE. J lost 5 bases, V lost 1 base, and 6 bases had no gene match. As DNA, the CDR3 is TGTGCCAGCAGCGTATCCGGGACAGGGGGCGAGGAGACCCAGTACTTC. Translated: CASSVSGTGGEETQYF.